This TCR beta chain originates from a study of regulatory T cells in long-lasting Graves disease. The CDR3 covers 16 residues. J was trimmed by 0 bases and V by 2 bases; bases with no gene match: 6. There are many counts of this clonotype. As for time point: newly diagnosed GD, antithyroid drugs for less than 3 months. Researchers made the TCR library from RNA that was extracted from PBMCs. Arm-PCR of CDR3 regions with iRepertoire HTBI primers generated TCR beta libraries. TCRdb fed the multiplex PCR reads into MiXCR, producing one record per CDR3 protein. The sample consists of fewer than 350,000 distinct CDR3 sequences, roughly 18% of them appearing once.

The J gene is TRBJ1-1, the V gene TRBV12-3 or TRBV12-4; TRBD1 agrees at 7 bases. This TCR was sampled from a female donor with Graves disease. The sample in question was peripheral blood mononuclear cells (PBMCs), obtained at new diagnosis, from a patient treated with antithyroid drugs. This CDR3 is CASSLIDREMNTEAFF. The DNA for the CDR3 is TGTGCCAGCAGTTTAATCGACAGGGAAATGAACACTGAAGCTTTCTTT.